The 12 T cell receptor beta chains below come from one sample, sequenced in a study of monozygotic twins with cystic fibrosis. Repertoires were generated with immunoSEQ multiplex PCR, while TCRdb's copy carries only in-frame clones and drops some. Among about 20,000 clones listed, around 97% were seen once. Sequencing was performed on blood. The origin of the receptors is a woman aged 30 to 39 with cystic fibrosis.

The rearrangement joins TRBV5-1 to TRBJ1-3; D not certain. Trimming pared 4 bases from V and 0 bases from J, leaving 5 bases between. The CDR3 is made up of 13 amino acids. Germline assignment: CDR1 SGHRS and CDR2 YFSETQ. CDR3 bases: TGCGCCAGCAGCCCTAACTCTGGAAACACCATATATTTT. Protein product: CASSPNSGNTIYF. The complete variable domain, with remaining parts taken from reference TRBV5-1 and TRBJ1-3, reads KAGVTQTPRYLIKTRGQQVTLSCSPISGHRSVSWYQQTPGQGLQFLFEYFSETQRNKGNFPGRFSGRQFSNSRSEMNVSTLELGDSALYLCASSPNSGNTIYFGEGSWLTVV.

The sample holds one count of this clone. The chain couples TRBV19 to TRBJ1-2; unclear D gene. Germline-derived CDR1 and CDR2 are LNHDA and SQIVND (reference sequence). The CDR3 is 13 residues long. V was shortened by 6 bases and J by 0 bases, with 8 bases between the two germline ends. For the CDR3, the DNA is TGTGCCAGTAGACTCAGGCCTAACTATGGCTACACCTTC. Translation: CASRLRPNYGYTF.

The chain employs TRBV4-3 and TRBJ2-7; 9 nucleotides line up with TRBD1. There are 15 residues in the CDR3. The V gene end was trimmed by 3 bases and the J gene end by 2 bases; junction bases not matched to a gene: 5. Germline V gene sequence: CDR1 LGHNA, CDR2 YSLEER. The CDR3 region has the DNA TGCGCCAGCAGCCAGGACAGGGGATTTCCCTACGAGCAGTACTTC. This translates into CASSQDRGFPYEQYF.

V is TRBV15 and J is TRBJ2-7; 10 bases map to TRBD2. Germline V gives CDR1 LNHNV, CDR2 YYDKDF (reference sequence). The junction had 10 bases not matched to a gene; V was cut back by 5 bases and J by 0 bases. The CDR3 has 17 residues. The CDR3 spells CATSPASGGDYSYEQYF. In DNA form, the CDR3 reads TGTGCCACCAGCCCGGCTAGCGGGGGCGACTACTCCTACGAGCAGTACTTC.

The V gene is TRBV19, the J gene TRBJ1-1; 7 bases map to TRBD1. Germline assignment: CDR1 LNHDA and CDR2 SQIVND (reference sequence). The ends lost 0 bases at V and 2 bases at J; junction bases unmatched: 9. CDR3 size: 17 residues. CDR3 in DNA: TGTGCCAGTAGTATAGATCCAAGAGGGGGCCTAAACACTGAAGCTTTCTTT. This translates into CASSIDPRGGLNTEAFF. The full variable domain, its missing parts supplied by reference TRBV19 and TRBJ1-1, is DGGITQSPKYLFRKEGQNVTLSCEQNLNHDAMYWYRQDPGQGLRLIYYSQIVNDFQKGDIAEGYSVSREKKESFPLTVTSAQKNPTAFYLCASSIDPRGGLNTEAFFGQGTRLTVV.

This chain uses TRBV11-2 with TRBJ1-2, with D maybe TRBD1 (5 bases). Trimming took off 3 bases at V and 8 bases at J, with 10 bases between the two ends. This CDR3 is 12 amino acids long. In germline, CDR1 is SGHAT, CDR2 FQNNGV. The CDR3 nucleotides are TGTGCCAGCAGCTTGGGCAGGGACGGCTACACCTTC. Protein: CASSLGRDGYTF.

The CDR3 sequence is CASSPTSGATKNIQYF. CDR3 nucleotides: TGCGCCAGCAGCCCGACTAGCGGGGCAACCAAAAACATTCAGTACTTC. The chain links TRBV4-3 to TRBJ2-4, with 11 bases matching TRBD2. Germline V gene sequence: CDR1 LGHNA, CDR2 YSLEER. V trimming: 4 bases; J trimming: 2 bases; junction bases outside the gene matches: 4. There are 16 residues in the CDR3.

This chain joins TRBV18 and TRBJ2-3; the match to TRBD1 covers 7 bases. The CDR3 length is 15 residues. Trimming took 6 bases from V and 0 from J; bases not matched to a gene: 6. Germline CDR1 and CDR2: KGHSH and LQKENI. The CDR3: CASSGTASSTDTQYF. The DNA for the CDR3 is TGTGCCAGCTCCGGGACAGCCTCTAGCACAGATACGCAGTATTTT.

The V gene is TRBV19, the J gene TRBJ1-4; possibly TRBD1 for D (5 bases). Germline V gene sequence: CDR1 LNHDA, CDR2 SQIVND (reference sequence). The CDR3 consists of 15 residues. Between the trimmed V and J ends, which lost 5 bases and 0 bases, there was a span of 10 bases. Here the CDR3 DNA reads TGTGCCAGTAGTGCCCCGGGGGCAACTAATGAAAAACTGTTTTTT. This gives the protein CASSAPGATNEKLFF.

The rearrangement uses TRBV6-5 and TRBJ1-5, with D tentatively TRBD1 (5 bases). V was shortened by 6 bases and J by 2 bases, with 11 bases between the two germline ends. The CDR3 contains 14 residues. Germline assignment: CDR1 MNHEY and CDR2 SVGAGI. DNA for the CDR3: TGTGCCAGCAGAGAGCAGGGTGGCAATCAGCCCCAGCATTTT. Protein sequence: CASREQGGNQPQHF.

Here the CDR3 reads CASSLAGSGGALETQYF. The CDR3 nucleotides are TGTGCCAGCAGCTTAGCTGGTAGCGGGGGGGCCCTAGAGACCCAGTACTTC. The V gene is TRBV7-6, the J gene TRBJ2-5, with 11 bases that match TRBD2. CDR3 length equals 17 residues. V lost 0 bases, J lost 4 bases, and 7 bases stayed unmatched. Germline V gene sequence: CDR1 SGHVS, CDR2 FNYEAQ.

V gene TRBV9 combines with J gene TRBJ1-1; D is unclear. V lost 0 bases and J lost 5, with 8 bases in between. The CDR3 is made up of 13 amino acids. Germline lookup yields CDR1 SGDLS and CDR2 YYNGEE. The CDR3: CASSVDGWTEAFF. In nucleotides, the CDR3 is TGTGCCAGCAGCGTAGATGGGTGGACTGAAGCTTTCTTT.